The T cell receptor (beta chain) under discussion was sequenced for a study of human T cells and chemical hapten exposure. Time point here: patch test 3, about 24 weeks after DPC sensitization. Regarding treatment: therapeutic diphenylcyclopropenone sensitization with weekly scalp DPC. Trimming shortened V by 5 bases and J by 9 bases, and 11 bases separated the two germline ends. The germline CDR1 and CDR2 sequences are MNHEY and SVGEGT. The CDR3 spans 11 residues. TCRdb redid the calling of the RACE reads with MiXCR, one entry per CDR3 protein. The sample lists 70,000 to 90,000 distinct CDR3 sequences, 9.5% to 14% occurring once.

The source material was whole blood, sampled in connection with sensitization to the hapten diphenylcyclopropenone (DPC). The sequence was obtained from a woman in her fifties or sixties with alopecia areata. Some clones in this sample may be carry-over from other donors' samples. This sequence joins TRBV6-2 or TRBV6-3 and TRBJ2-7; D is ambiguous. CDR3 amino acids: CASSPALWQYF. CDR3 sequence (DNA): TGTGCCAGCAGTCCAGCTCTATGGCAGTACTTC.